The 14 T cell receptor beta chains in this list originate from one sample, sequenced in a study of cytomegalovirus exposure and HLA in healthy donors. Assay used: immunoSEQ multiplex PCR; TCRdb lists only in-frame clones, some missing. The sample lists around 86,000 clones, roughly 92% occurring once. The sequenced sample was PBMCs. The receptors shown here come from a woman aged 25-40 years in good health and CMV-seropositive.

The count of this clone is one. This sequence joins TRBV5-4 and TRBJ1-4; D not certain. CDR1 is SGHNT, CDR2 YYREEE, per germline (reference sequence). V gave up 0 bases and J gave up 4 bases, with 4 bases separating them. This CDR3 is built from 13 residues. DNA of the CDR3: TGTGCCAGCAGCTTGGGACATAATGAAAAACTGTTTTTT. Protein sequence: CASSLGHNEKLFF.

The chain has TRBV28 and TRBJ2-4, with TRBD2 identical over 7 bases. The CDR3 is 15 residues long. Germline trimming cut 8 bases from V and 4 bases from J; bases unmatched to any gene: 11. Germline assignment: CDR1 MDHEN and CDR2 SYDVKM. The CDR3 sequence: CASVGGRAGKNIQYF. CDR3 DNA: TGTGCCAGCGTTGGGGGGAGGGCCGGTAAAAACATTCAGTACTTC.

J is TRBJ1-5 and V is TRBV30; 10 bases map to TRBD1. Germline V gene lookup returns CDR1 GTSNPN and CDR2 SVGIG (reference sequence). Germline trimming cut 3 bases from V and 4 bases from J; bases unmatched to any gene: 0. The CDR3 runs 13 residues. CDR3 nucleotides: TGTGCCTGGAGGGGACAGGGGAATCAGCCCCAGCATTTT. This gives the protein CAWRGQGNQPQHF.

The rearrangement joins TRBV4-3 to TRBJ2-3; the D is unclear. Trimming pared 0 bases from V and 2 bases from J, leaving 18 bases between. Germline CDR1 reads LGHNA; CDR2 reads YSLEER. The CDR3 has 18 amino acids. As DNA, the CDR3 is TGCGCCAGCAGCCAAGATTTACCTCGGGTAGTTCTCACAGATACGCAGTATTTT. This gives the protein CASSQDLPRVVLTDTQYF.

The rearrangement links TRBV13 to TRBJ2-7; 7 bases are shared with TRBD2. The CDR3 covers 16 residues. Germline assignment: CDR1 PRHDT and CDR2 FYEKMQ (reference sequence). The J segment lost 5 bases and the V segment lost 5 bases, leaving 15 bases of the junction unmatched. The chain's CDR3 is CASSTTRAGVGDEQYF. DNA for the CDR3: TGTGCCAGCAGCACCACACGGGCGGGAGTAGGGGACGAGCAGTACTTC.

The V and J genes are TRBV28 and TRBJ1-4, with unresolved D. Per the germline V gene, CDR1 is MDHEN and CDR2 is SYDVKM. The CDR3 is 14 amino acids. V lost 5 bases and J lost 5, with 12 bases in between. CDR3 bases: TGTGCCAGCAGTGGAACAGTCTTGAATGAAAAACTGTTTTTT. Its protein is CASSGTVLNEKLFF.

Details on this clone: Other nucleotide sequences in the sample specify the same CDR3. This chain joins TRBV19 and TRBJ1-1; D gene uncertain. CDR1 and CDR2 (germline): LNHDA, SQIVND (reference sequence). The CDR3 runs to 14 residues. The V end lost 0 bases, the J end lost 0 bases, and 5 bases lay between the germline ends. The CDR3 DNA sequence: TGTGCCAGTAGTATAGACCCAATGAACACTGAAGCTTTCTTT. It encodes CASSIDPMNTEAFF.

This clone has just one count. The chain combines TRBV28 with TRBJ1-2, with D unclear. CDR1 and CDR2 from the germline V gene are MDHEN and SYDVKM. The CDR3 is 16 amino acids. The V end was cut by 6 bases, the J end by 2 bases, with 19 bases between. For the CDR3, the DNA is TGTGCCAGCAGACAACAGCATATCCTAAGCAACTATGGCTACACCTTC. Translation: CASRQQHILSNYGYTF.

The V gene is TRBV19, the J gene TRBJ2-2; TRBD1 aligns across 12 bases. V lost 5 bases, J lost 4 bases, and 2 bases stayed unmatched. This CDR3 spans 15 amino acids. Germline CDR1 and CDR2: LNHDA and SQIVND (reference sequence). CDR3 loop: CASSPGQGATGELFF. CDR3 sequence (DNA): TGTGCCAGTAGTCCGGGACAGGGGGCCACCGGGGAGCTGTTTTTT.

This clone was seen a single time. V usage is TRBV2 and J usage is TRBJ1-5; 7 positions agree with TRBD1. Germline V CDR1 and CDR2: SNHLY, FYNNEI. Losses at the gene ends were 8 bases for V and 6 bases for J; bases not matched to a gene: 13. The length of the CDR3 is 15 residues. The CDR3 spells CASSYDRAPLQPQHF. The CDR3 DNA reads as TGTGCCAGCTCATACGACAGGGCCCCCCTTCAGCCCCAGCATTTT.

The chain recombines TRBV9 with TRBJ2-7, with a tentative D call TRBD1 (6 bases). Germline lookup yields CDR1 SGDLS and CDR2 YYNGEE. This CDR3 region has 12 residues. Trimming cost V 2 bases and J 5 bases, with 8 bases left between them. CDR3 region: CASSVTGNEQYF. As DNA, the CDR3 is TGTGCCAGCAGCGTTACAGGGAACGAGCAGTACTTC.

The chain uses TRBV4-3 and TRBJ2-7; a possible D gene is TRBD1 (5 bases). Between the trimmed V and J ends, which lost 3 bases and 0 bases, there was a span of 18 bases. The CDR3 covers 17 residues. The germline CDR1 and CDR2 sequences are LGHNA and YSLEER. The CDR3 DNA is TGCGCCAGCAGCCAGGACATCGGCGGCGGCGGCTCCTACGAGCAGTACTTC. As protein: CASSQDIGGGGSYEQYF.

V gene TRBV6-6 combines with J gene TRBJ1-1, with D perhaps matching TRBD1 (5 bases). The germline CDR1 and CDR2 sequences are MNHNY and SVGAGI (reference sequence). This CDR3 comprises 15 residues. With 8 bases removed from V and 4 bases from J, the gap between germline ends came to 20 bases. CDR3 nucleotides: TGTGCCAGCTCCGCCGGGAGGGGCCGTGGCACTGAAGCTTTCTTT. It yields the protein CASSAGRGRGTEAFF.

The chain joins TRBV5-8 to TRBJ2-5; 7 bases are shared with TRBD2. This CDR3 has 12 residues. Losses at the gene ends were 2 bases for V and 9 bases for J; bases not matched to a gene: 4. The germline V gene encodes CDR1 SGHTS and CDR2 YDEGEE. CDR3 in DNA: TGTGCCAGCAGCTTAATTCGGGAGGCCCAGTACTTC. Translation gives CASSLIREAQYF.